This T cell receptor beta chain is from a study of cytomegalovirus exposure and HLA in healthy donors. Study at large: A prior analysis found about 110 million unique TCR beta sequences from some 190 million T cells.

As for this clone: No antigen is known for it.

Use of 60 Vbeta and 13 Jbeta primers characterized the PCR. The method was immunoSEQ multiplex PCR; TCRdb's version includes in-frame clones alone and lacks a portion of them. The sample has under 200,000 clones; around 68% are singletons. V lost 4 bases to trimming and J lost 5 bases, with 15 bases between them. The CDR3 has 14 residues. Germline V gene sequence: CDR1 SNHLY, CDR2 FYNNEI. Overall study results and limits: Later work showed greater clonal expansion in HLA-associated TCR beta chains than in equally common others. Earlier results showed most TCR beta V segments being productive about 87% or about 30% of the time. By HLA locus, TCR association rates varied in a later analysis, with DRB1 showing the most and HLA-C the fewest.

This TCR was recovered from a woman in her thirties or forties in good health and CMV-seropositive. Material: PBMCs. This chain connects TRBV2 to TRBJ2-7; possible D gene TRBD1, 5 bases. The DNA for the CDR3 is TGTGCCAGCAGTGTGGACACGAGCCGCGACGAGCAGTACTTC. It yields the protein CASSVDTSRDEQYF. The full variable domain, completed using reference TRBV2 and TRBJ2-7, is EPEVTQTPSHQVTQMGQEVILRCVPISNHLYFYWYRQILGQKVEFLVSFYNNEISEKSEIFDDQFSVERPDGSNFTLKIRSTKLEDSAMYFCASSVDTSRDEQYFGPGTRLTVT.